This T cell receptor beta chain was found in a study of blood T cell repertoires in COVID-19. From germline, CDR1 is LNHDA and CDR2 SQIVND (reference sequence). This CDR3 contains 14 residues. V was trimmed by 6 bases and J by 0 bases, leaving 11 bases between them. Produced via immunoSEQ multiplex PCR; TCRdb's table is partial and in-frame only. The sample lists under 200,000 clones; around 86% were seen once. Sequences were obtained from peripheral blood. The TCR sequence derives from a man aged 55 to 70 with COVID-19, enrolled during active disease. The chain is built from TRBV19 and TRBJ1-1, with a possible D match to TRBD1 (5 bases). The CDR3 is CASRTTEMNTEAFF. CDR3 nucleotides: TGTGCCAGTAGAACGACAGAGATGAACACTGAAGCTTTCTTT. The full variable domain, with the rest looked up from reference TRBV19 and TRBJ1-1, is DGGITQSPKYLFRKEGQNVTLSCEQNLNHDAMYWYRQDPGQGLRLIYYSQIVNDFQKGDIAEGYSVSREKKESFPLTVTSAQKNPTAFYLCASRTTEMNTEAFFGQGTRLTVV.